This T cell receptor beta chain stems from a study of T cells in Graves' hyperthyroidism and ophthalmopathy. General study findings and limits: By a 13 V-J model, ophthalmopathy was set apart from stable hyperthyroidism. Ophthalmopathy was predicted by the model a median of roughly 6.6 months ahead of onset.

The germline V and J ends were trimmed by 6 bases and 7 bases, with 19 bases remaining between them. This CDR3 has 15 amino acids. The V gene's germline CDR1 is MNHEY and CDR2 SVGEGT. What was amplified from RNA transcripts were TCR beta CDR3 regions. When the TCR CDR3 underwent first-round RT-PCR, the HTBI primer set was used. TCRdb called the multiplex PCR reads again in MiXCR, with one record for every CDR3 protein. The sample records 300,000 or so distinct CDR3 sequences, approximately 22% being singletons. Diagnostic decisions used clinical symptoms, serum thyroxine and TRAb, thyroid ultrasound and orbital computed tomography. A note on this clonotype: Its antigen remains unknown.

Sequenced: blood. This receptor was taken from a woman in her forties or fifties with Graves' hyperthyroidism. The rearrangement uses TRBV6-2 or TRBV6-3 and TRBJ2-1, with D maybe TRBD1 (5 bases). CDR3 nucleotide sequence: TGTGCCAGCAGCGCCAGAACGTCACAGGCAAATGAGCAGTTCTTC. This sequence encodes CASSARTSQANEQFF.